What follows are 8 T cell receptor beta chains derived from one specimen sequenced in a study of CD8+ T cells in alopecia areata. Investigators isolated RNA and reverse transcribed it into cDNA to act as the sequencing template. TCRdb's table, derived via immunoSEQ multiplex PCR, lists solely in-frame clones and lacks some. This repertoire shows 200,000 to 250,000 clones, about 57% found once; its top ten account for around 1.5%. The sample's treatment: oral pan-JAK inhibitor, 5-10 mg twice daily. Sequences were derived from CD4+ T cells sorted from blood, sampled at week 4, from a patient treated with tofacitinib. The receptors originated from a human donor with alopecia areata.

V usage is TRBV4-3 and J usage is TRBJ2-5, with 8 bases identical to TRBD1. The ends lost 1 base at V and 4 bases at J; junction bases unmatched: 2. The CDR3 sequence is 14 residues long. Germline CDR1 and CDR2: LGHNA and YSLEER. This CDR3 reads CASSQGGQGETQYF. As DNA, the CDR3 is TGCGCCAGCAGCCAAGGTGGACAGGGAGAGACCCAGTACTTC.

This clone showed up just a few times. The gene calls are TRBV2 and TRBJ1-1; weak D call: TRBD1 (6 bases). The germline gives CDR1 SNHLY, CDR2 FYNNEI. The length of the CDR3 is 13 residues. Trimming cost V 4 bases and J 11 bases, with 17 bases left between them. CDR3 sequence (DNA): TGTGCCAGCAGTGGGACTGCAGGGGTTCGGGCTTTCTTT. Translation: CASSGTAGVRAFF.

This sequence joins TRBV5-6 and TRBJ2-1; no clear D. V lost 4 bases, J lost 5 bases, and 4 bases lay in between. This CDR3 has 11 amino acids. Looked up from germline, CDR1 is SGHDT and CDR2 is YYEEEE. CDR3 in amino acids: CASSRNNEQFF. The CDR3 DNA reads TGTGCCAGCAGCAGAAACAATGAGCAGTTCTTC. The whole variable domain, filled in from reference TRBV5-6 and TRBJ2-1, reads DAGVTQSPTHLIKTRGQQVTLRCSPKSGHDTVSWYQQALGQGPQFIFQYYEEEERQRGNFPDRFSGHQFPNYSSELNVNALLLGDSALYLCASSRNNEQFFGPGTRLTVL.

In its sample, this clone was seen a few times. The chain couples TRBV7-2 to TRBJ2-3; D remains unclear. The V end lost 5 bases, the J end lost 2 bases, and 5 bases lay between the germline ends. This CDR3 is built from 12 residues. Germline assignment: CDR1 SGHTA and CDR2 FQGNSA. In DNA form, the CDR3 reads TGTGCCAGCAGCCTCCTCACAGATACGCAGTATTTT. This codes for CASSLLTDTQYF.

The CDR3 region has the DNA TGTGCCAGCAGCTTAGGGGTGGGGAACACTGAAGCTTTCTTT. Protein product: CASSLGVGNTEAFF. V usage is TRBV7-3 and J usage is TRBJ1-1, with D hard to call. Between the trimmed V and J ends, which lost 2 bases and 1 base, there was a span of 8 bases. The CDR3 loop spans 14 amino acids. The germline V gene encodes CDR1 SGHTA and CDR2 FQGTGA.

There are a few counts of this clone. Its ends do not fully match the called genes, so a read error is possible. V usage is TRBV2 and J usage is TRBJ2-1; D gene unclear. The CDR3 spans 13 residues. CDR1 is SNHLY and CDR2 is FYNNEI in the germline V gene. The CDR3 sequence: CASSEKEPRERFF. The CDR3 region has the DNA TGTGCCAGCAGTGAAAAGGAACCCAGAGAGCGGTTCTTC.

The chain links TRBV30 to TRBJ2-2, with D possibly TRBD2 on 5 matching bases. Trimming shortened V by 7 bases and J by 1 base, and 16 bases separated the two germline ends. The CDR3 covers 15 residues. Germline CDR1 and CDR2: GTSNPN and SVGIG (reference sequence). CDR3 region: CASWNGLGNTGELFF. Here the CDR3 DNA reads TGTGCCTCGTGGAACGGACTTGGGAACACCGGGGAGCTGTTTTTT.

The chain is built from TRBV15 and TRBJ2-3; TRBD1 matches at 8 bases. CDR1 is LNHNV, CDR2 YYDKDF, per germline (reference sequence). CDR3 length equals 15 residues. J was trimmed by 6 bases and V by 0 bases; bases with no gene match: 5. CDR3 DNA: TGTGCCACCAGCAGAGATGGCCAGGGGGCGGATACGCAGTATTTT. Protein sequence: CATSRDGQGADTQYF.